This TCR beta chain was obtained from a study of blood T cell repertoires in COVID-19. At the level of the study: The origin of the acute and convalescent COVID-19 samples was the United States, Italy and Spain. Sample material is recorded as cDNA or gDNA derived from T cells, B-cell-depleted T cells, or PBMCs.

The germline V and J ends were trimmed by 2 bases and 1 base, with 10 bases remaining between them. From germline, CDR1 is WNHNN and CDR2 SYGVQD (reference sequence). The CDR3 is made up of 15 amino acids. This clone was counted a single time. Per the original data handling: Estimates of nucleated cell counts were drawn from the amplification of reference gene primers. This table comes from immunoSEQ multiplex PCR, and its TCRdb copy is limited to in-frame clones, with some not included. The V and J calls and clone size come from that table; D and trimming were worked out from the DNA. The sample lists about 280,000 clones, 89% seen once, with under 2.5% in the top ten.

Sample: peripheral blood. This receptor was taken from a man aged 50 or older with acute or convalescent COVID-19. This sequence joins TRBV10-1 and TRBJ2-3, with a possible D match to TRBD2 (7 bases). CDR3 amino acids: CASSEAGAGTDTQYF. The CDR3, as DNA: TGCGCCAGCAGTGAGGCGGGGGCCGGCACAGATACGCAGTATTTT.